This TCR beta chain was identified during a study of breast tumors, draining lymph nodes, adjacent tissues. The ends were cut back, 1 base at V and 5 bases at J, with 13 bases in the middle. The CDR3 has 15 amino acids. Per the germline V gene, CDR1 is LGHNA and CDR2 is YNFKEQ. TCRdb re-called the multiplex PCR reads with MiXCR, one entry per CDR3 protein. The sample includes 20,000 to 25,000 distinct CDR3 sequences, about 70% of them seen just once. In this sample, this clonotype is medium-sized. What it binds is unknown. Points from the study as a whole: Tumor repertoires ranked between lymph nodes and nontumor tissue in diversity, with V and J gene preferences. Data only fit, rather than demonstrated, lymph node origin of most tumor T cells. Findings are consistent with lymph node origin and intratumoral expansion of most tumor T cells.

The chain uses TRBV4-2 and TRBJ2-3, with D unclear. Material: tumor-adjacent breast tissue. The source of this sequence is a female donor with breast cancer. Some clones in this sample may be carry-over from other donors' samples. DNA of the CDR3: TGTGCCAGCAGCCAAGGTCGGCCCCCCGGAGATACGCAGTATTTT. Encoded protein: CASSQGRPPGDTQYF.